The clone carrying this TCR beta chain was seen repeatedly, ten times or more. The antigen remains undetermined. This sample is drawn from a study of blood T cells in healthy people across ages. Study results and caveats: Across the age range, TCR beta diversity per million T cells fell in a roughly linear way.

CDR1 and CDR2 from the germline V gene are SEHNR and FQNEAQ (reference sequence). This CDR3 is 16 amino acids long. Losses at the gene ends were 5 bases for V and 1 base for J; bases not matched to a gene: 9. A second PCR of roughly 7 to 11 cycles used a sample-barcoded 5' primer and a J-beta primer mix. Each CDR3 protein gets one entry after TCRdb re-called the 5' RACE reads with MiXCR. This sample has fewer than 2,000,000 distinct CDR3 sequences, with 30% to 35% found just once. The chain recombines TRBV7-9 with TRBJ1-2; 8 bases align to TRBD1. Material: blood. The receptor's source is a young woman in good health. The CDR3 loop reads CASSARRTGLNYGYTF. The CDR3 DNA reads as TGTGCCAGCAGCGCGAGGAGGACAGGGCTTAACTATGGCTACACCTTC.